These 22 T cell receptor beta chains were sequenced from one sample in a study of T cells in localized non-small cell lung cancer. Generated by immunoSEQ multiplex PCR, the TCRdb table keeps only in-frame clones and is missing some. The table records nearly 25,000 clones, roughly 90% of them present only once. Source: peripheral blood, taken before any cancer treatment. The receptors stem from a woman aged 35 to 69 with stage I lung adenocarcinoma.

J is TRBJ2-4 and V is TRBV15, with D hard to call. The germline V gene encodes CDR1 LNHNV and CDR2 YYDKDF (reference sequence). V lost 0 bases, J lost 0 bases, and 12 bases lay in between. The CDR3 is 17 amino acids. The CDR3 region has the DNA TGTGCCACCAGCAGAGAGTGGTCTTCACTAGCCAAAAACATTCAGTACTTC. The encoded protein is CATSREWSSLAKNIQYF.

A remark on this clone: The same CDR3 arises from other DNA sequences in this sample as well. V and J are TRBV30 and TRBJ1-2, with 7 positions matching TRBD1. Trimming removed 1 base from V and 8 bases from J; junction bases left unmatched: 7. Germline loops: CDR1 GTSNPN, CDR2 SVGIG (reference sequence). The CDR3 extends over 13 amino acids. CDR3 region: CAWSGQGGEGYTF. The CDR3 DNA follows: TGTGCCTGGAGTGGGCAGGGGGGGGAAGGCTACACCTTC.

With regard to this clone: Other DNA sequences within the sample encode an identical CDR3. The chain links TRBV2 to TRBJ2-7; TRBD2 matches 11 bases. From germline, CDR1 is SNHLY and CDR2 FYNNEI. The trim removed 4 bases at V and 1 base at J, leaving 3 bases unmatched. The CDR3 sequence is 15 residues long. This chain's CDR3 is CASSVTSGSSYEQYF. The CDR3 DNA reads TGTGCCAGCAGTGTCACTAGCGGGAGTTCCTACGAGCAGTACTTC.

The chain carries TRBV11-2 and TRBJ2-1; D possibly matches TRBD1 or TRBD2 (6 bases each). Germline V gene sequence: CDR1 SGHAT, CDR2 FQNNGV. With 0 bases removed from V and 14 bases from J, the gap between germline ends came to 20 bases. CDR3 length equals 15 residues. CDR3 DNA sequence: TGTGCCAGCAGCTTAGATCGGGGGCGGGCCAAGAGCAAGTTCTTC. It is translated as CASSLDRGRAKSKFF.

J is TRBJ2-5 and V is TRBV5-1, with TRBD2 identical over 12 bases. The CDR3 length is 14 residues. V gave up 2 bases and J gave up 5 bases; unmatched junction bases: 1. Germline CDR1 is SGHRS and CDR2 is YFSETQ. As DNA, the CDR3 is TGCGCCAGCAGCTTTACTAGCGGGAGGGAGACCCAGTACTTC. Protein sequence: CASSFTSGRETQYF.

This chain connects TRBV27 to TRBJ2-3, with 12 bases fitting TRBD2. Trimming removed 8 bases from V and 5 bases from J; junction bases left unmatched: 14. Germline assignment: CDR1 MNHEY and CDR2 SMNVEV (reference sequence). This CDR3 comprises 17 residues. The CDR3 loop is CASAISPPGLAGDTQYF. CDR3 sequence (DNA): TGTGCCAGCGCCATCTCACCACCGGGACTAGCGGGAGATACGCAGTATTTT.

V and J are TRBV6-5 and TRBJ2-7; D unclear. Germline values: CDR1 MNHEY, CDR2 SVGAGI. The CDR3 is 9 amino acids. CDR3 region: CWGNYEQYF. The CDR3 DNA is TGTTGGGGAAACTACGAGCAGTACTTC.

There are a few counts of this clone. CDR3 sequence: CASSQGSHSSQPQHF. In nucleotides, the CDR3 is TGTGCCAGTAGTCAAGGATCCCATAGTAGTCAGCCCCAGCATTTT. V gene TRBV19 combines with J gene TRBJ1-5; no clear D gene. Trimming removed 5 bases at V and 6 bases at J, with 17 bases between. This CDR3 has 15 amino acids. Germline V gene lookup returns CDR1 LNHDA and CDR2 SQIVND (reference sequence). Looking up the rest from reference TRBV19 and TRBJ1-5 gives the full variable domain: DGGITQSPKYLFRKEGQNVTLSCEQNLNHDAMYWYRQDPGQGLRLIYYSQIVNDFQKGDIAEGYSVSREKKESFPLTVTSAQKNPTAFYLCASSQGSHSSQPQHFGDGTRLSIL.

This clone appeared a few times. The chain employs TRBV28 and TRBJ2-7; D gene unclear. Trimming took off 3 bases at V and 0 bases at J, with 12 bases between the two ends. The V gene's germline CDR1 is MDHEN and CDR2 SYDVKM. CDR3 size: 15 residues. The CDR3, as DNA: TGTGCCAGCAGTTTTCGGTACGGTACCTCCTACGAGCAGTACTTC. This gives the protein CASSFRYGTSYEQYF. Filled out from reference TRBV28 and TRBJ2-7, the complete variable domain reads DVKVTQSSRYLVKRTGEKVFLECVQDMDHENMFWYRQDPGLGLRLIYFSYDVKMKEKGDIPEGYSVSREKKERFSLILESASTNQTSMYLCASSFRYGTSYEQYFGPGTRLTVT.

This clone was seen once. This sequence joins TRBV18 and TRBJ1-4; 7 bases are a match to TRBD1. Germline lookup yields CDR1 KGHSH and CDR2 LQKENI. The CDR3 is 15 residues long. Trimming removed 1 base from V and 6 bases from J; junction bases left unmatched: 5. The CDR3 reads CASSPRQGWDEKLFF. As DNA, the CDR3 is TGTGCCAGCTCACCACGACAGGGATGGGATGAAAAACTGTTTTTT.

This clone has a single count. The J gene is TRBJ2-3, the V gene TRBV2, with D tentatively TRBD2 (6 bases). The CDR3 is made up of 13 amino acids. V shed 1 base and J shed 5 bases, with 7 bases lying between them. CDR1 and CDR2 from the germline V gene are SNHLY and FYNNEI. CDR3 sequence (DNA): TGTGCCAGCAGTGAAGTTAGCGGAGATACGCAGTATTTT. This encodes CASSEVSGDTQYF.

The CDR3 loop reads CAIRTTGEGTDTQYF. The CDR3 DNA follows: TGTGCCATCAGGACTACAGGGGAAGGCACAGATACGCAGTATTTT. J is TRBJ2-3 and V is TRBV10-3, with 7 bases identical to TRBD1. The CDR3 runs to 15 residues. The junction had 7 bases not matched to a gene; V was cut back by 6 bases and J by 1 base. Germline V gene data show CDR1 as ENHRY and CDR2 as SYGVKD.

The V and J genes are TRBV7-6 and TRBJ2-3; 10 bases line up with TRBD2. This CDR3 has 18 amino acids. CDR1 SGHVS and CDR2 FNYEAQ come from the germline V gene. The V and J ends lost 1 base and 4 bases, in that order; junction bases with no gene match: 11. The CDR3 DNA follows: TGTGCCAGCAGCTTAGACGTTTTGGCTAGCGGGGGAGCAGATACGCAGTATTTT. It translates to CASSLDVLASGGADTQYF. Supplemented by reference TRBV7-6 and TRBJ2-3, the full variable domain reads GAGVSQSPRYKVTKRGQDVALRCDPISGHVSLYWYRQALGQGPEFLTYFNYEAQQDKSGLPNDRFSAERPEGSISTLTIQRTEQRDSAMYRCASSLDVLASGGADTQYFGPGTRLTVL.

The rearrangement joins TRBV27 to TRBJ2-5; 7 positions match TRBD1. With V trimmed by 3 bases and J by 4 bases, 14 bases remained unmatched. Per the germline V gene, CDR1 is MNHEY and CDR2 is SMNVEV (reference sequence). The CDR3 length is 17 residues. The CDR3 loop is CASSFTGQAGGGETQYF. In DNA, the CDR3 is TGTGCCAGCAGTTTCACAGGACAGGCGGGTGGAGGAGAGACCCAGTACTTC.

The chain links TRBV5-4 to TRBJ2-2; 7 bases fit TRBD2. CDR3 size: 17 residues. Unmatched junction bases numbered 12, after V lost 4 bases and J lost 3 bases. The germline gives CDR1 SGHNT, CDR2 YYREEE (reference sequence). The CDR3 sequence is CASSLLPGLPYTGELFF. CDR3 nucleotides: TGTGCCAGCAGCCTTTTACCGGGACTACCTTACACCGGGGAGCTGTTTTTT. Together with reference TRBV5-4 and TRBJ2-2, the CDR3 gives the full variable domain: ETGVTQSPTHLIKTRGQQVTLRCSSQSGHNTVSWYQQALGQGPQFIFQYYREEENGRGNFPPRFSGLQFPNYSSELNVNALELDDSALYLCASSLLPGLPYTGELFFGEGSRLTVL.

The chain carries TRBV5-1 and TRBJ1-2, with D uncertain. From germline, CDR1 is SGHRS and CDR2 YFSETQ. V gave up 2 bases and J gave up 4 bases, with 6 bases separating them. This CDR3 comprises 12 residues. The CDR3 loop is CASSLEGYGYTF. The CDR3 coding sequence is TGCGCCAGCAGCTTAGAAGGCTATGGCTACACCTTC.

The chain links TRBV28 to TRBJ2-7, with D uncertain. CDR3 size: 13 residues. CDR1 and CDR2 from the germline V gene are MDHEN and SYDVKM. The V gene lost 5 bases and the J gene lost 7 bases, with 15 bases spanning the gap. The CDR3 here is CASSPPAFWEQYF. CDR3 DNA: TGTGCCAGCAGTCCTCCTGCCTTCTGGGAGCAGTACTTC.

The rearrangement joins TRBV19 to TRBJ1-4, with D perhaps TRBD1 (6 bases). Germline V lookup: CDR1 LNHDA, CDR2 SQIVND (reference sequence). CDR3 length: 15 amino acids. The ends were cut back, 7 bases at V and 5 bases at J, with 17 bases in the middle. The CDR3 here is CASTAYGQSNEKLFF. The CDR3 nucleotides read TGTGCCAGTACCGCTTATGGACAGTCCAATGAAAAACTGTTTTTT.

The chain joins TRBV28 to TRBJ2-3; a possible D gene is TRBD2 (5 bases). Germline CDR1 reads MDHEN; CDR2 reads SYDVKM. V dropped 6 bases and J dropped 4 bases, with 14 bases sitting between them. The CDR3 has 14 residues. This CDR3 reads CASSARLASDTQYF. CDR3 bases: TGTGCCAGCAGCGCGCGGCTAGCATCAGATACGCAGTATTTT.

V is TRBV7-2 and J is TRBJ2-5; 9 bases align to TRBD1. Germline trimming cut 5 bases from V and 3 bases from J; bases unmatched to any gene: 1. CDR1 and CDR2 from the germline V gene are SGHTA and FQGNSA. CDR3 length: 13 residues. As DNA, the CDR3 is TGTGCCAGCAGCCGGACAGGGGAAGAGACCCAGTACTTC. Its translation is CASSRTGEETQYF.

This chain's CDR3 is CASSLDRETQYF. The CDR3 DNA is TGTGCCAGCAGCTTAGATCGAGAGACCCAGTACTTC. This chain links TRBV7-3 with TRBJ2-5; D gene uncertain. The ends were cut back, 2 bases at V and 4 bases at J, with 5 bases in the middle. The germline CDR1 and CDR2 sequences are SGHTA and FQGTGA. The CDR3 consists of 12 residues.

V is TRBV10-1 and J is TRBJ2-2; TRBD2 aligns across 7 bases. CDR3 length equals 15 residues. In germline, CDR1 is WNHNN, CDR2 SYGVQD (reference sequence). The junction had 7 bases not matched to a gene; V was cut back by 7 bases and J by 2 bases. CDR3 in DNA: TGCGCCAGCACACCCGGGACTACCAACACCGGGGAGCTGTTTTTT. Its protein product is CASTPGTTNTGELFF.